The 16 T cell receptor beta chains below were found in one sample sequenced in a study of immune characterization of retroperitoneal liposarcoma. TCRdb reprocessed the PCR reads via MiXCR and lists one record per CDR3 protein. The data show approximately 13,000 distinct CDR3 sequences, 47% seen once. Sequencing input: tumor tissue. The receptor set was obtained from a female donor with retroperitoneal liposarcoma.

This chain connects TRBV10-1 to TRBJ2-1; 8 nucleotides match TRBD1. TRBJ2-5 explains the end of the DNA better; the J call may be wrong. In germline, CDR1 is WNHNN, CDR2 SYGVQD (reference sequence). The CDR3 loop spans 15 amino acids. CDR3 protein: CASSEGQGVEETQYF. The CDR3 nucleotides are TGCGCCAGCAGTGAGGGACAGGGCGTGGAAGAGACCCAGTACTTC.

This clonotype occurred many times. The rearrangement joins TRBV11-3 to TRBJ2-3; tentatively, D is TRBD2 (6 bases). CDR1 and CDR2 (germline): SGHNT, YENEEA. This CDR3 spans 14 amino acids. The V end lost 3 bases, the J end lost 2 bases, and 9 bases lay between the germline ends. The CDR3 region has the DNA TGTGCCAGCAGCTTCGGGGGTGACACAGATACGCAGTATTTT. Its protein is CASSFGGDTDTQYF.

Note on this clonotype: This may be a read error, as it is one base from a much larger clone. The CDR3 does not close with the conserved phenylalanine or tryptophan, likely indicating a read error. J is TRBJ2-1 and V is TRBV7-2, with 8 bases that match TRBD2. The DNA end is more similar to TRBJ2-7, so the J call may be wrong. This CDR3 spans 15 amino acids. In germline, CDR1 is SGHTA, CDR2 FQGNSA. CDR3 coding DNA: TGTGCCAGCAGCTTAGGGCGGGAGGTATACAATGAGCAGTACTAC. Its translation: CASSLGREVYNEQYY.

This chain uses TRBV6-6 with TRBJ1-1; D remains unclear. The CDR3 sequence is 15 residues long. V lost 5 bases and J 5 bases, leaving 18 bases between the germline ends. Per germline, CDR1 MNHNY and CDR2 SVGAGI (reference sequence). Here the CDR3 DNA reads TGTGCCAGCAGTGACCCCAGCCGAAGGGAGACTGAAGCTTTCTTT. This translates into CASSDPSRRETEAFF.

This clonotype was counted once. The J gene is TRBJ2-1, the V gene TRBV6-2 or TRBV6-3, with TRBD1 matching 9 bases. The CDR3 runs 13 residues. V was pared by 5 bases and J by 10 bases, with 6 bases of the junction left unmatched. Germline V CDR1 and CDR2: MNHEY, SVGEGT. The CDR3 DNA sequence: TGTGCCAGCAGTCGGGACAGGGTAGACGAGCAGTTCTTC. Translation gives CASSRDRVDEQFF.

The chain carries TRBV12-3 or TRBV12-4 and TRBJ1-6; D ambiguous. CDR3 size: 15 residues. The V end was cut by 6 bases, the J end by 0 bases, with 9 bases between. In DNA form, the CDR3 reads TGTGCCAGCAGCCAAACTGACTCCTATAATTCACCCCTCCACTTT. Amino acid sequence: CASSQTDSYNSPLHF.

This clonotype has just a few counts. The rearrangement links TRBV6-1 to TRBJ2-1; 11 bases line up with TRBD1. The tail of the sequence fits TRBJ2-7 better, so the J call may be wrong. This CDR3 spans 12 amino acids. The germline V gene has CDR1 MNHNS and CDR2 SASEGT. In DNA, the CDR3 is TGTGCCACCGCGGACAGGGGGCATGAGCAGTACTTC. It encodes CATADRGHEQYF.

This clonotype was counted between two and nine times. The rearrangement uses TRBV27 and TRBJ2-1; 12 bases agree with TRBD2. The V gene's germline CDR1 is MNHEY and CDR2 SMNVEV (reference sequence). The CDR3 covers 19 residues. After removal of 0 bases from V and 10 bases from J, the junction contained 16 bases not matched to a gene. The DNA for the CDR3 is TGTGCCAGCAGTTTATCCGGGACTAGCGGGTACTTTAGCTCCTACGAGCAGTTCTTC. Its translation is CASSLSGTSGYFSSYEQFF.

This chain connects TRBV6-1 to TRBJ1-6, with D unclear. V was pared by 3 bases and J by 11 bases, with 17 bases between. Germline lookup yields CDR1 MNHNS and CDR2 SASEGT. CDR3 length equals 15 residues. The CDR3 is CASSDGPPRDPPLHF. The CDR3 DNA sequence: TGTGCCAGCAGTGACGGACCCCCACGGGATCCACCCCTCCACTTT.

This clonotype was detected ten times or more. V usage is TRBV12-3 or TRBV12-4 and J usage is TRBJ2-3; D is perhaps TRBD2 (6 bases). This CDR3 comprises 14 residues. The V end lost 7 bases, the J end lost 2 bases, and 13 bases lay between the germline ends. CDR3 loop: CASTLGGTTDTQYF. In DNA, the CDR3 is TGTGCCAGCACCTTGGGGGGAACCACAGATACGCAGTATTTT.

The chain is built from TRBV10-2 and TRBJ2-4, with 8 positions matching TRBD1. TRBJ2-1 explains the end of the DNA better; the J call may be wrong. CDR3 length: 14 residues. Germline-derived CDR1 and CDR2 are WSHSY and SAAADI. CDR3 sequence reads: CATTTRQGAYEQFF. CDR3 coding DNA: TGCGCCACCACGACTAGGCAGGGGGCGTACGAGCAGTTCTTC.

The J gene is TRBJ2-1, the V gene TRBV7-2; perhaps TRBD1 as D (6 bases). This CDR3 comprises 14 residues. V dropped 2 bases and J dropped 7 bases, with 12 bases sitting between them. Germline assignment: CDR1 SGHTA and CDR2 FQGNSA. This CDR3 is CASSLWQGKNEQFF. CDR3 DNA sequence: TGTGCCAGCAGCTTATGGCAGGGGAAGAATGAGCAGTTCTTC.

This clonotype has only a few counts. The chain carries TRBV10-1 and TRBJ2-3, with TRBD2 matching 13 bases. The CDR3 runs 16 residues. CDR1 and CDR2 from the germline V gene are WNHNN and SYGVQD (reference sequence). V trimming: 0 bases; J trimming: 4 bases; junction bases outside the gene matches: 1. CDR3 protein: CASSESTSGRADTQYF. DNA of the CDR3: TGCGCCAGCAGTGAGTCAACTAGCGGGAGGGCAGATACGCAGTATTTT.

Comment on this clonotype: At one end the junction does not follow the germline gene, possibly because of a read error. V is TRBV6-1 and J is TRBJ2-3; D is possibly TRBD1 (6 bases). TRBJ2-7 matches the DNA end more closely, so the J call is doubtful. This CDR3 has 14 residues. CDR1 is MNHNS and CDR2 is SASEGT in the germline V gene. The CDR3 here is CASSQAPDSYEQYF. The CDR3 nucleotides read TGTGCCAGCAGTCAAGCCCCGGACAGCTACGAGCAGTACTTC.

To note about this clonotype: Mismatch with germline at one junction end may stem from a read error. The chain links TRBV5-3 to TRBJ2-5; TRBD2 agrees at 9 bases. TRBV5-3 has ORF status, its function being uncertain. The CDR3 runs to 16 residues. Here the CDR3 DNA reads TGTGCCAGCAGCTTGGGGTCGGGACTAGCTCAAGAGACCCAGTACTTC. It specifies CASSLGSGLAQETQYF.

The chain couples TRBV7-8 to TRBJ2-3; 9 nucleotides agree with TRBD2. The J call is uncertain, as TRBJ2-7 better fits the DNA end. CDR3 length equals 15 residues. Germline loops: CDR1 SGHVS, CDR2 FQNEAQ. The CDR3 DNA reads as TGTGCCAGCAGCTCACTAGCGGGCCGTTACAATGAGCAGTACTTC. Residues: CASSSLAGRYNEQYF.